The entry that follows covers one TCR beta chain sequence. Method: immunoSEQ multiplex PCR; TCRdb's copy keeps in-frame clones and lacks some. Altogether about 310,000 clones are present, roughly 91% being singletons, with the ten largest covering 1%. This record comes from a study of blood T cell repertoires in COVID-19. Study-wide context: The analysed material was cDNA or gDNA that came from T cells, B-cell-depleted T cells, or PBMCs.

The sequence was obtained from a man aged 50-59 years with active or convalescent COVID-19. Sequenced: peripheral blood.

The CDR3: CASSQTPGQGADTQYF. The CDR3 coding sequence is TGCGCCAGCAGCCAAACACCGGGACAGGGGGCAGATACGCAGTATTTT. The chain couples TRBV4-1 to TRBJ2-3; 11 bases are shared with TRBD1. V was clipped by 2 bases and J by 4 bases; unmatched bases: 5. This CDR3 comprises 16 residues. From germline, CDR1 is MGHRA and CDR2 YSYEKL.